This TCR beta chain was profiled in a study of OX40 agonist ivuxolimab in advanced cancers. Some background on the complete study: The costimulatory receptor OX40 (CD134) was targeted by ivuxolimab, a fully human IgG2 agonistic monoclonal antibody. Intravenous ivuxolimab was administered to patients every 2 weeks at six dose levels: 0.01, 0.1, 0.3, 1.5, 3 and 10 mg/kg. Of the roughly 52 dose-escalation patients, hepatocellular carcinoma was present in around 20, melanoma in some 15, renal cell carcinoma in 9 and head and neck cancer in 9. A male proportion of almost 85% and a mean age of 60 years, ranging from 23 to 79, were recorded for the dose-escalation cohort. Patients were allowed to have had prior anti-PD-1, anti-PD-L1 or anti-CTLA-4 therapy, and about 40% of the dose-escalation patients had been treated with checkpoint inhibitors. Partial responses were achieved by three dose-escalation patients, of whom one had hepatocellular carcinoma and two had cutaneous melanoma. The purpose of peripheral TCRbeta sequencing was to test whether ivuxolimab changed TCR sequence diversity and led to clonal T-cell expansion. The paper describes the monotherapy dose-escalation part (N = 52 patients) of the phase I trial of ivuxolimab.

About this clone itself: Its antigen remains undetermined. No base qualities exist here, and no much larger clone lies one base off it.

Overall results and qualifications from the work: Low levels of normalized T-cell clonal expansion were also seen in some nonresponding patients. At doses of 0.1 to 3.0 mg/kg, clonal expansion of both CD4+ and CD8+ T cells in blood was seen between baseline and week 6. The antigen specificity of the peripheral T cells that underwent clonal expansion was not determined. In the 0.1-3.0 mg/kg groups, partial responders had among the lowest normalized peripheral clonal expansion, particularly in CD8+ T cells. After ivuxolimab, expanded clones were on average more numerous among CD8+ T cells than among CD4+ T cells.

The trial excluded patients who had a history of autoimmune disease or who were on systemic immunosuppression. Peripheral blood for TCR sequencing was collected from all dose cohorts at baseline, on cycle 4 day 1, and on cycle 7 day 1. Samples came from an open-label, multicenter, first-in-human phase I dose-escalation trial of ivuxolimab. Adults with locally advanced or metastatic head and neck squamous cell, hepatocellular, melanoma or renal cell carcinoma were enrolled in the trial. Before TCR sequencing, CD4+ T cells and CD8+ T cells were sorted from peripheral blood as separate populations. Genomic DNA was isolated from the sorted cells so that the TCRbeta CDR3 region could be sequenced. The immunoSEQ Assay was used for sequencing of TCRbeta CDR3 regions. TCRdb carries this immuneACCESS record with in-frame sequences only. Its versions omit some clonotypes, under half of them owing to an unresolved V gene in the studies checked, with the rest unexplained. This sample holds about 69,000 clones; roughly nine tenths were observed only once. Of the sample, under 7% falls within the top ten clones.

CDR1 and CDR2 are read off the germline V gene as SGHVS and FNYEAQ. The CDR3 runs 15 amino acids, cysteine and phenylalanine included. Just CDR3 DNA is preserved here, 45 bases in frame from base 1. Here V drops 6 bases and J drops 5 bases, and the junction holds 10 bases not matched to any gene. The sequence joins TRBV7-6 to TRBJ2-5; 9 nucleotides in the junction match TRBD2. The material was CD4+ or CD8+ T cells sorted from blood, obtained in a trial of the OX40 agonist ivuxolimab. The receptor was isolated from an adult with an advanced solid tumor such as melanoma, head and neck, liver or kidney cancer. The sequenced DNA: TGTGCCAGCAGTTCGGTAGCGGGGGTTTATGAGACCCAGTACTTC. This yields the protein CASSSVAGVYETQYF. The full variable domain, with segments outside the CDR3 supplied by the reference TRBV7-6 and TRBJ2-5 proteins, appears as GAGVSQSPRYKVTKRGQDVALRCDPISGHVSLYWYRQALGQGPEFLTYFNYEAQQDKSGLPNDRFSAERPEGSISTLTIQRTEQRDSAMYRCASSSVAGVYETQYFGPGTRLLVL.